Listed below are T cell receptor beta chains from one sample, sequenced in a study of patients and donors after allogeneic stem cell transplantation. TCRdb fed the RT-PCR reads into MiXCR, producing one record per CDR3 protein. Of 65,000 to 80,000 distinct CDR3 sequences in the sample, more than 20% were seen once. Source material: blood, either unsorted or a sorted T cell fraction (not recorded which). These receptors originate from a human donor who was either an allogeneic HSCT recipient or a stem cell or donor lymphocyte infusion donor (not recorded which). It is not recorded whose cells these are; they may come from a transplant donor. CDR3s include the opening cysteine and the closing phenylalanine or tryptophan. Fields, in order: D gene, V gene, clone size, J gene, CDR3 DNA, CDR3 protein. D genes are given only for firm matches. Clone size is given for some rows only: seen once, a few or many times, or a class if the clone is expanded.

>NA|TRBV20-1|few|TRBJ1-2
TGCAGTGCTAGGGGTGACTATGGCTACACCTTC
CSARGDYGYTF
>NA|TRBV29-1|NA|TRBJ1-1
TGCAGCGTTCAAAAGAACACTGAAGCTTTCTTT
CSVQKNTEAFF
>TRBD2|TRBV5-1|NA|TRBJ2-7
TGCGCCAGCAGCTTCTTTAGCGGGGGGCCACCCTACGAGCAGTACTTC
CASSFFSGGPPYEQYF
>NA|TRBV4-3|many|TRBJ2-7
TGCGCCAGCAGCCAAGGATTTTCCGCTGGCTACGAGCAGTACTTC
CASSQGFSAGYEQYF
>TRBD1|TRBV25-1|NA|TRBJ2-7
TGTGCCAGCAGTACTAAATCGGGACAGGGGACGTCCTACGAGCAGTACTTC
CASSTKSGQGTSYEQYF
>TRBD2|TRBV24-1|NA|TRBJ2-3
TGTGCCACCAGTGATTTTAGCGGGGGGCGCACAGATACGCAGTATTTT
CATSDFSGGRTDTQYF
>NA|TRBV5-1|NA|TRBJ1-1
TGCGCCAGCAGCCCACGAACAATTCTAGTTGAAGCTTTCTTT
CASSPRTILVEAFF
>NA|TRBV6-1|NA|TRBJ1-4
TGTGCCAGCAGTCGACAGCCAACTAATGAAAAACTGTTTTTT
CASSRQPTNEKLFF
>NA|TRBV12-3/TRBV12-4|few|TRBJ1-2
TGTGCCAGCAGTTTAAGCTACCACTATGGCTACACCTTC
CASSLSYHYGYTF
>NA|TRBV24-1|few|TRBJ1-2
TGTGCCACCAGCGCGTCCTCCGAGAGGTATGGCTACACCTTC
CATSASSERYGYTF
>NA|TRBV21-1|NA|TRBJ2-7
TGTGCCAGCAGCAAGCGGGAGCGGGGCGACGAGCAGTACTTC
CASSKRERGDEQYF
>NA|TRBV7-3|NA|TRBJ1-1
TGTGCCAGCAGGTCTCAGCTGAACACTGAAGCTTTCTTT
CASRSQLNTEAFF
>NA|TRBV19|NA|TRBJ2-2
TGTGCCAGTAGTATTCAGGGTCTTAACACCGGGGAGCTGTTTTTT
CASSIQGLNTGELFF
>TRBD2|TRBV24-1|NA|TRBJ2-5
TGTGCCACCAGCAAAGCGGGAGCGCAAGAGACCCAGTACTTC
CATSKAGAQETQYF
>NA|TRBV10-3|few|TRBJ1-1
TGTGCCATCAGTGAGGTGGGCTTGAACACTGAAGCTTTCTTT
CAISEVGLNTEAFF
>NA|TRBV5-1|few|TRBJ1-3
TGCGCCAGCAGCTTGTCGGTCTCCTTGAGCTCTGGAAACACCATATATTTT
CASSLSVSLSSGNTIYF
>NA|TRBV5-1|few|TRBJ1-1
TGCGCCAGCAGCCCGGAGTTGAACACTGAAGCTTTCTTT
CASSPELNTEAFF
>NA|TRBV27|few|TRBJ1-5
TGTGCCAGCAGTTTTGGGGGGACCCAGCATTTT
CASSFGGTQHF
>NA|TRBV7-2|NA|TRBJ2-2
TGTGCCAGCAGCCCCAAGCGTCCCAGACGCGACACCGGGGAGCTGTTTTTT
CASSPKRPRRDTGELFF
>NA|TRBV12-5|NA|TRBJ2-6
TGTGCTAGTGGTTTGGTACTCCCTGGGGCCAACGTCCTGACTTTC
CASGLVLPGANVLTF